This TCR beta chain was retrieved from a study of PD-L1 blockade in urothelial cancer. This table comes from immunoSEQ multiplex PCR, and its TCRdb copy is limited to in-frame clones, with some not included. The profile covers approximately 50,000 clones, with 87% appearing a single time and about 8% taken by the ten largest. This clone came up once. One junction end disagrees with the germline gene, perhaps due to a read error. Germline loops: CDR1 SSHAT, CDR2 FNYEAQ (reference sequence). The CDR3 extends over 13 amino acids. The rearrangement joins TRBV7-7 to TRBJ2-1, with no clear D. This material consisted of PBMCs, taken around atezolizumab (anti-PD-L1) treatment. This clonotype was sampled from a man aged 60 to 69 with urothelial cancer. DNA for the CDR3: TGTGCTAGCAGCTTATCTGGGCTTCATGAGCAGTTCTTC. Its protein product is CASSLSGLHEQFF.